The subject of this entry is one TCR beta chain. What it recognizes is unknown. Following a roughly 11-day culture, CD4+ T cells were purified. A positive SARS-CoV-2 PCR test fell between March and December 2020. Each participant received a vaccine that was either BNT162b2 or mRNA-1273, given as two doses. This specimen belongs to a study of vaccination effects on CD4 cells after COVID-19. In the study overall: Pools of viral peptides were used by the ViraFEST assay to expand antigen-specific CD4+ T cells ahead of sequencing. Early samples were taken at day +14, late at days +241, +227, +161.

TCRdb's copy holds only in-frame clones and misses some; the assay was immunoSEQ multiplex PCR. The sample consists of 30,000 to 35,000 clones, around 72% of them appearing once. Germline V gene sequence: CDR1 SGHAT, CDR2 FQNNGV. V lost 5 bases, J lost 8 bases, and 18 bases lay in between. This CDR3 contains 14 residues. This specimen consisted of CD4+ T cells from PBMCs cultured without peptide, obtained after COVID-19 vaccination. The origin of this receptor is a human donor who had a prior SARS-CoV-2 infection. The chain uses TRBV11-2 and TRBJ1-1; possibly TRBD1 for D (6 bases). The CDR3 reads CASSVNRDFSEAFF. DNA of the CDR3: TGTGCCAGCAGCGTCAACAGGGATTTCTCCGAAGCTTTCTTT.